The TCR beta chain described here comes from a study of blood T cell repertoires in COVID-19. Study-wide background: Acute and convalescent COVID-19 specimens originated in the United States, Italy and Spain.

Produced via immunoSEQ multiplex PCR; TCRdb's table is partial and in-frame only. The sample includes 200,000 to 300,000 clones, around 85% of them seen just once. CDR3 size: 13 residues. Germline loops: CDR1 SGHTA, CDR2 FQGNSA. V lost 3 bases to trimming and J lost 3 bases; unmatched junction nucleotides: 2. The chain is built from TRBV7-2 and TRBJ2-7; 7 bases align to TRBD1. The TCR comes from a woman older than 75 with acute or convalescent COVID-19. The sequenced material came from peripheral blood. The chain's CDR3 is CASSFGTDYEQYF. CDR3 nucleotides: TGTGCCAGCAGCTTTGGGACAGACTACGAGCAGTACTTC.